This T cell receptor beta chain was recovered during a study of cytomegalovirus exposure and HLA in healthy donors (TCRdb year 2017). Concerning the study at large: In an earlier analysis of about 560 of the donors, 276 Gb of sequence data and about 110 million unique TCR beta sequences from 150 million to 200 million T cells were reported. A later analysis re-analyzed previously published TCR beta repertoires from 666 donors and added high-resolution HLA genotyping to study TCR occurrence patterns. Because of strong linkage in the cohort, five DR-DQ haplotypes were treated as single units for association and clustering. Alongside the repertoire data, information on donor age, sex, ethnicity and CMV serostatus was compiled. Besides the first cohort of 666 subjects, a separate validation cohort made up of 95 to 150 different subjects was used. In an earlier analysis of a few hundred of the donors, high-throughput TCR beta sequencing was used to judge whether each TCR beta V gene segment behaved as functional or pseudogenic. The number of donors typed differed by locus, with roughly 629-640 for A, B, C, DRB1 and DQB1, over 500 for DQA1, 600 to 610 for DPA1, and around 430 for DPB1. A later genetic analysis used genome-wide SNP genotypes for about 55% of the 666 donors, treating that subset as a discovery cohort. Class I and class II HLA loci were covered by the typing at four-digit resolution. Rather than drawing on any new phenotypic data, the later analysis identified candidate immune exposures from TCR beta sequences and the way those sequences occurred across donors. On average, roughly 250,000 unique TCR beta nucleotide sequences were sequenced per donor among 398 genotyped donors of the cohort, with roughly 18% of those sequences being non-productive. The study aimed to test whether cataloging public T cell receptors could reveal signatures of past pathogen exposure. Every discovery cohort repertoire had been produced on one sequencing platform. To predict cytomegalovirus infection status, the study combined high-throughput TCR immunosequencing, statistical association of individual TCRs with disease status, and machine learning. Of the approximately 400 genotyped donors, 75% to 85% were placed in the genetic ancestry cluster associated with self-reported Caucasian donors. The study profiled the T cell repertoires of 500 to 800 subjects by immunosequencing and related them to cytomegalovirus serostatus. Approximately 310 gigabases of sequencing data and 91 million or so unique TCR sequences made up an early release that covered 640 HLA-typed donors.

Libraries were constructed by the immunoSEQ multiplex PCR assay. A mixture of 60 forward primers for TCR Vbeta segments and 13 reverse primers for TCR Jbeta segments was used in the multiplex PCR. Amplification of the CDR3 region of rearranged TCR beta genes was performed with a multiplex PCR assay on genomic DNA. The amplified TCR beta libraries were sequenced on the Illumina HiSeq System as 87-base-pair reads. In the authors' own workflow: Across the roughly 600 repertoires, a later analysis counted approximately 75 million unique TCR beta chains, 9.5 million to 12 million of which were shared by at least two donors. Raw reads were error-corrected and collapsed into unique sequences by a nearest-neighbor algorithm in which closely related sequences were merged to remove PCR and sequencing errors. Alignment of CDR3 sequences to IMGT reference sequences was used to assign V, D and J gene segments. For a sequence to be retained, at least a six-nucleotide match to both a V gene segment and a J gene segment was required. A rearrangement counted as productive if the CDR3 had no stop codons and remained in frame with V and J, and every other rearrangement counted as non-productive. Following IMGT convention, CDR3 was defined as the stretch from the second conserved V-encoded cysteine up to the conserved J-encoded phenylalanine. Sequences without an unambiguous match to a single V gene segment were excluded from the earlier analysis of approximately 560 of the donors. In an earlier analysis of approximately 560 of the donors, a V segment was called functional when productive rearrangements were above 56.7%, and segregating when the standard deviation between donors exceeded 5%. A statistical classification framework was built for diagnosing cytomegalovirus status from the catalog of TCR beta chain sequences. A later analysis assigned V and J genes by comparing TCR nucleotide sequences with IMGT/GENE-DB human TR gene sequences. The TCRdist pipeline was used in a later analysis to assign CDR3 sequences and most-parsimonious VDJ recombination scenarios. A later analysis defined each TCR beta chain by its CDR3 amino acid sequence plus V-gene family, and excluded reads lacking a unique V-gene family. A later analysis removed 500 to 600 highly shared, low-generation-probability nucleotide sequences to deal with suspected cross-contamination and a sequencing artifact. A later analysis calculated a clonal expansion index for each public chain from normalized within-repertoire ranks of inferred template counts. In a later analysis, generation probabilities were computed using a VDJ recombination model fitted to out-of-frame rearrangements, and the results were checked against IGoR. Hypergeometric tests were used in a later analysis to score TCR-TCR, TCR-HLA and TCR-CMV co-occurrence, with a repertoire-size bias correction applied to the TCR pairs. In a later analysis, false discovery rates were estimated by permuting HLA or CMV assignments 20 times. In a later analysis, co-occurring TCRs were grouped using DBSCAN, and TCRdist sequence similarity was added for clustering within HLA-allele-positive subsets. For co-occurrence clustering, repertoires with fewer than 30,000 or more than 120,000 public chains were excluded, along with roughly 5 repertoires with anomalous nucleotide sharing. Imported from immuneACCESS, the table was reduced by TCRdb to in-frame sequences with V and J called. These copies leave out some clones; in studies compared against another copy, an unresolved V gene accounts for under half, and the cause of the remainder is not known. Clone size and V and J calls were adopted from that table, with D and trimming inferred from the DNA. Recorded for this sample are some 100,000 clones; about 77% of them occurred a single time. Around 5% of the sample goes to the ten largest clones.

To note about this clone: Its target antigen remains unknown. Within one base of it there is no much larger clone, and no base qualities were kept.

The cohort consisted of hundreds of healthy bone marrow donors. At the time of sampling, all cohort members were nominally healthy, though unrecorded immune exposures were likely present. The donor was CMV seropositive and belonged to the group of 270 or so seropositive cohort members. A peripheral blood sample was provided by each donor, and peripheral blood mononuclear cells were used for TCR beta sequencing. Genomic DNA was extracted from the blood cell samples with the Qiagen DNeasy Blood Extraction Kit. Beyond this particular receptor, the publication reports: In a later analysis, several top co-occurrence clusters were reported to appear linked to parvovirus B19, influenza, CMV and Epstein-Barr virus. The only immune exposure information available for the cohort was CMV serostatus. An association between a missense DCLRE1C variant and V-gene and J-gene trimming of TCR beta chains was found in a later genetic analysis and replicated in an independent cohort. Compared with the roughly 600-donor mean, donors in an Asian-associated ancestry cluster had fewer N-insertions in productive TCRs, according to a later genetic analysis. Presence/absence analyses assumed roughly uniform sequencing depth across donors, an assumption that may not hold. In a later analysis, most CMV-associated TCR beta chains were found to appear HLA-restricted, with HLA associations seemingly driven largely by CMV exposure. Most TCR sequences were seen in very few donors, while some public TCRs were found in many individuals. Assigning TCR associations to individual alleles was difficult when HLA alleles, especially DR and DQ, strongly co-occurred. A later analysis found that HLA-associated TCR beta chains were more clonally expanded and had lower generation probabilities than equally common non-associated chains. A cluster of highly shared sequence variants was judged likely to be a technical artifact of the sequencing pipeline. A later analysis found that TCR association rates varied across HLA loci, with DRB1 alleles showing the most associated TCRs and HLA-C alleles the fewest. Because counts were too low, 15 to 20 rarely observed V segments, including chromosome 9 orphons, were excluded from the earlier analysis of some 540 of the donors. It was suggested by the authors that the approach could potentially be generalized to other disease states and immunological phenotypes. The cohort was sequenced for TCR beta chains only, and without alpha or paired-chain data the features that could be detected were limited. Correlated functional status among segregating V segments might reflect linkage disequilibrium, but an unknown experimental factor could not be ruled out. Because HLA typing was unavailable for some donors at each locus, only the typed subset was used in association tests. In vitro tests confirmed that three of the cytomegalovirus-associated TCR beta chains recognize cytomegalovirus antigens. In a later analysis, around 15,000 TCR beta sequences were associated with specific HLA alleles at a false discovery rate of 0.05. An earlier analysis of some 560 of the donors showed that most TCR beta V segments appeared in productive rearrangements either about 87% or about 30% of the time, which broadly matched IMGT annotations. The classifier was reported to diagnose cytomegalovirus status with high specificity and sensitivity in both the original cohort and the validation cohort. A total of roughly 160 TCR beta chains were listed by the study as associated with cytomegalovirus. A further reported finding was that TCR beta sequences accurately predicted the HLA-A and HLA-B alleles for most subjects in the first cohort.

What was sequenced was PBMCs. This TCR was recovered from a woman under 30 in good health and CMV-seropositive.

Here the CDR3 is given as CASSQGTGEGEKLFF. Here is the DNA: TGTGCCAGCAGCCAAGGGACAGGGGAAGGGGAAAAACTGTTTTTT. This chain is built from TRBV6-5 and TRBJ1-4; TRBD1 lines up with 10 middle nucleotides. The V end gives up 6 bases and the J end 8 bases, leaving 9 bases in the junction not matched to a gene. Measured from the cysteine to the phenylalanine, the CDR3 is 15 residues long. Kept here is only the CDR3 DNA, which spans 45 bases and is read in frame from base 1. CDR1 and CDR2 (MNHEY, SVGAGI) derive from the germline V gene.